This TCR beta chain derives from a study of Ad26.COV2.S vaccination and SARS-CoV-2 variants. TCRdb's copy holds only in-frame clones and misses some; the assay was immunoSEQ multiplex PCR. The table records 150,000 to 200,000 clones, around 88% of them present only once. V dropped 1 base and J dropped 3; count of bases not matched to a gene: 3. The CDR3 totals 15 residues. CDR1 and CDR2 from the germline V gene are SNHLY and FYNNEI. Findings and limits, study-wide: People who got the vaccine or the placebo had similar non-spike TCR breadth. Spike-specific CD8+ and CD4+ T cell responses reportedly showed substantial breadth after vaccination.

As to this clone: Its antigen is unidentified.

Material: peripheral blood, obtained after recovery from COVID-19. V is TRBV2 and J is TRBJ2-3; 8 nucleotides match TRBD1. The source of this sequence is a human donor who had recovered from COVID-19. The chain's CDR3 is CASSEGTGTTDTQYF. CDR3 DNA: TGTGCCAGCAGTGAAGGGACAGGGACAACAGATACGCAGTATTTT.